These 25 T cell receptor beta chains came from one sample sequenced in a study of cytomegalovirus exposure and HLA in healthy donors. 60 Vbeta and 13 Jbeta primers were used in PCR. The repertoire was sequenced with immunoSEQ multiplex PCR; TCRdb's copy has only in-frame clones and lacks some. The sample has 130,000 to 150,000 clones, around 82% seen once. What was sequenced was PBMCs. These receptors originate from a woman aged 18-29 years in good health and CMV-seropositive.

The chain employs TRBV6-5 and TRBJ2-7; 8 bases align to TRBD1. V lost 2 bases to trimming and J lost 7 bases; unmatched junction nucleotides: 10. From germline, CDR1 is MNHEY and CDR2 SVGAGI. The length of the CDR3 is 15 residues. The CDR3 reads CASSYVRTGPKEQYF. The CDR3 coding sequence is TGTGCCAGCAGTTACGTTCGGACAGGGCCAAAGGAGCAGTACTTC.

Only a few counts were recorded for this clone. The chain carries TRBV5-4 and TRBJ1-2; maybe TRBD1 (5 bases). Trimming removed 5 bases from V and 7 bases from J, with 15 bases in between. Germline loops: CDR1 SGHNT, CDR2 YYREEE (reference sequence). This CDR3 region has 13 residues. The CDR3, as DNA: TGTGCCAGCAGTCCTGGCGGGGCTCGTGGCTACACCTTC. Amino acids: CASSPGGARGYTF.

V is TRBV11-2 and J is TRBJ1-1; weak D call: TRBD1 (5 bases). This CDR3 is 17 amino acids long. The V gene lost 0 bases and the J gene lost 4 bases, with 18 bases spanning the gap. Germline V gene lookup returns CDR1 SGHAT and CDR2 FQNNGV. This CDR3 is CASSLDPPGLGGTEAFF. DNA of the CDR3: TGTGCCAGCAGCTTAGATCCGCCAGGGCTCGGGGGCACTGAAGCTTTCTTT.

This clone showed up just once. CDR3 in amino acids: CASSQRDITISGPQHF. The CDR3 bases are TGTGCCAGCAGCCAAAGGGACATTACCATCTCGGGGCCCCAGCATTTT. This chain joins TRBV21-1 and TRBJ1-5; the table's D call TRBD1 went unverified against the DNA. TRBV21-1 is shown as a pseudogene. The CDR3 runs to 16 residues.

This clone was seen a single time. The rearrangement joins TRBV5-4 to TRBJ2-5; D possibly corresponds to TRBD2 (6 bases). The better agreement between TRBJ2-7 and the DNA end casts doubt on the J call. Germline V CDR1 and CDR2: SGHNT, YYREEE (reference sequence). This CDR3 spans 13 amino acids. This CDR3 is CASSLVGGYEQYF. DNA for the CDR3: TGTGCCAGCAGCTTGGTGGGGGGATACGAGCAGTACTTC.

This clone was detected a few times. The rearrangement joins TRBV27 to TRBJ1-3; 7 bases map to TRBD1. The CDR3 covers 16 residues. CDR1 and CDR2 from the germline V gene are MNHEY and SMNVEV (reference sequence). The junction had 10 bases not matched to a gene; V was cut back by 7 bases and J by 1 base. The CDR3: CASNITDRVSGNTIYF. The CDR3 bases are TGTGCCAGCAATATAACAGACAGGGTTTCTGGAAACACCATATATTTT.

CDR3 DNA: TGTGCCGGAGGGGAAACAGGGGCGTGGGGAAACACCATATATTTT. As protein: CAGGETGAWGNTIYF. The chain links TRBV7-8 to TRBJ1-3; TRBD1 aligns across 7 bases. With V trimmed by 11 bases and J by 4 bases, 14 bases remained unmatched. The CDR3 has 15 amino acids. Germline values: CDR1 SGHVS, CDR2 FQNEAQ.

This chain links TRBV7-9 with TRBJ1-4, with 7 bases fitting TRBD1. V lost 9 bases and J lost 4; bases outside the gene matches: 5. The germline CDR1 and CDR2 sequences are SEHNR and FQNEAQ (reference sequence). The CDR3 runs 13 residues. The CDR3 loop reads CASKTGLNEKLFF. The CDR3 bases are TGTGCCAGTAAGACAGGGCTTAATGAAAAACTGTTTTTT.

A remark on this clone: Sequence at one end of the junction differs from germline and may be a read error. V is TRBV11-2 and J is TRBJ2-3, with 8 bases matching TRBD2. Germline CDR1 SGHAT, CDR2 FQNNGV. CDR3 size: 12 residues. The CDR3: CASSLSGGGMLF. The CDR3 DNA follows: TGTGCCAGCAGCTTGAGCGGGGGTGGAATGCTGTTT.

This rearrangement joins TRBV6-1 to TRBJ2-5, with TRBD1 matching over 8 bases. The assigned J gene may be wrong: the sequence end matches TRBJ2-7 better. This CDR3 spans 16 amino acids. Germline values: CDR1 MNHNS, CDR2 SASEGT. In DNA, the CDR3 is TGTGCCAGCAGTGACAAGGGACAGGTGAGCTCCTACGAGCAGTACTTC. This codes for CASSDKGQVSSYEQYF.

This chain uses TRBV28 with TRBJ2-2, with 8 bases aligning to TRBD2. This CDR3 spans 17 amino acids. J lost 4 bases, V lost 4 bases, and 11 bases had no gene match. Germline CDR1 is MDHEN and CDR2 is SYDVKM. CDR3 nucleotides: TGTGCCAGCAGTTCCCCTGCGGGGGGCATCTCCACCGGGGAGCTGTTTTTT. Translating gives CASSSPAGGISTGELFF. The variable domain in full, with the rest retrieved from reference TRBV28 and TRBJ2-2, is DVKVTQSSRYLVKRTGEKVFLECVQDMDHENMFWYRQDPGLGLRLIYFSYDVKMKEKGDIPEGYSVSREKKERFSLILESASTNQTSMYLCASSSPAGGISTGELFFGEGSRLTVL.

V and J are TRBV5-6 and TRBJ2-5; 7 positions agree with TRBD2. TRBJ2-7 explains the end of the DNA better; the J call may be wrong. The CDR3 loop spans 15 amino acids. Per germline, CDR1 SGHDT and CDR2 YYEEEE. The CDR3 is CASSLAGGRAYEQYF. CDR3 DNA: TGTGCCAGCAGCTTGGCGGGGGGACGGGCCTACGAGCAGTACTTC.

The chain is built from TRBV10-1 and TRBJ2-1; 8 bases line up with TRBD2. V dropped 4 bases and J dropped 2; count of bases not matched to a gene: 4. This CDR3 has 15 amino acids. Germline V lookup: CDR1 WNHNN, CDR2 SYGVQD (reference sequence). In DNA, the CDR3 is TGCGCCAGCAGTGCTAGCGGGTGGCCCTACAATGAGCAGTTCTTC. Amino acids: CASSASGWPYNEQFF.

V gene TRBV28 combines with J gene TRBJ1-3; 7 bases agree with TRBD1. Trimming removed 3 bases from V and 1 base from J; junction bases left unmatched: 6. CDR1 is MDHEN and CDR2 is SYDVKM in the germline V gene. CDR3 length: 16 residues. The CDR3 DNA reads as TGTGCCAGCAGTTTCCCGGACAGGTTATCTGGAAACACCATATATTTT. Translation: CASSFPDRLSGNTIYF.

This rearrangement joins TRBV5-1 to TRBJ2-1, with 8 bases aligning to TRBD1. This CDR3 is 15 amino acids long. V dropped 4 bases and J dropped 3; count of bases not matched to a gene: 6. The germline V gene has CDR1 SGHRS and CDR2 YFSETQ. The CDR3 here is CASSPGTGFYNEQFF. The CDR3 coding sequence is TGCGCCAGCAGCCCCGGGACAGGCTTCTACAATGAGCAGTTCTTC.

The V call is TRBV7-8, the J call TRBJ1-5; D possibly corresponds to TRBD1 (5 bases). This CDR3 is 16 amino acids long. The germline V and J ends were trimmed by 1 base and 0 bases, with 10 bases remaining between them. CDR1 and CDR2 from the germline V gene are SGHVS and FQNEAQ. CDR3 sequence reads: CASSLVWGDSNQPQHF. The CDR3 region has the DNA TGTGCCAGCAGCTTAGTGTGGGGGGATAGCAATCAGCCCCAGCATTTT.

The J gene is TRBJ1-1, the V gene TRBV2, with TRBD1 matching over 8 bases. The CDR3 covers 12 residues. Germline assignment: CDR1 SNHLY and CDR2 FYNNEI. Unmatched junction bases numbered 3, after V lost 9 bases and J lost 3 bases. The CDR3 is CASDRGYTEAFF. The CDR3 DNA is TGTGCCAGTGACAGGGGTTACACTGAAGCTTTCTTT.

The chain links TRBV6-6 to TRBJ1-2; D possibly corresponds to TRBD1 (6 bases). V lost 6 bases and J 2 bases, leaving 10 bases between the germline ends. The length of the CDR3 is 13 residues. Germline V lookup: CDR1 MNHNY, CDR2 SVGAGI (reference sequence). CDR3 sequence reads: CASRRTDNYGYTF. As DNA, the CDR3 is TGTGCCAGCAGGAGGACAGACAACTATGGCTACACCTTC.

CDR3 DNA sequence: TGTGCCAGCAGCTTGGGCGACAGGAGCAACTATGGCTACACCTTC. Its protein is CASSLGDRSNYGYTF. The chain recombines TRBV5-6 with TRBJ1-2, with D perhaps matching TRBD1 (6 bases). V gave up 0 bases and J gave up 2 bases, with 11 bases separating them. Germline V gene data show CDR1 as SGHDT and CDR2 as YYEEEE. CDR3 length: 15 amino acids.

The rearrangement links TRBV23-1 to TRBJ2-7; no firm D call. TRBV23-1 is treated as an ORF (open reading frame) with a function not yet certain. The CDR3 sequence is 14 residues long. Trimming shortened V by 0 bases and J by 0 bases, and 6 bases separated the two germline ends. CDR3 residues: CASSQSWSSYEQYF. The CDR3 region has the DNA TGCGCCAGCAGTCAATCGTGGAGCTCCTACGAGCAGTACTTC.

This clone was detected a few times. The V and J genes are TRBV6-1 and TRBJ2-1; 12 bases fit TRBD1. CDR3 size: 12 residues. CDR1 is MNHNS and CDR2 is SASEGT in the germline V gene. V was clipped by 8 bases and J by 9 bases; unmatched bases: 2. CDR3 amino acids: CASGTGGFEQFF. As DNA, the CDR3 is TGTGCCAGCGGGACAGGGGGCTTTGAGCAGTTCTTC.

The rearrangement joins TRBV11-2 to TRBJ1-6; 10 nucleotides line up with TRBD1. This CDR3 spans 15 amino acids. The J segment lost 9 bases and the V segment lost 5 bases, leaving 7 bases of the junction unmatched. Germline CDR1 reads SGHAT; CDR2 reads FQNNGV. The CDR3 spells CASSTRTGGSSPLHF. The CDR3 coding sequence is TGTGCCAGCAGCACCCGGACAGGGGGGAGTTCACCCCTCCACTTT.

The CDR3 nucleotides read TGTGCCAGTAGTATATCGGACTTCTACGAGCAGTACTTC. Translation gives CASSISDFYEQYF. The gene calls are TRBV19 and TRBJ2-7; tentative D call: TRBD2 (5 bases). CDR1 is LNHDA and CDR2 is SQIVND in the germline V gene (reference sequence). Deletions cut 2 bases from V and 3 bases from J, with 8 bases between. The CDR3 is made up of 13 amino acids.

The chain employs TRBV18 and TRBJ2-5; D possibly corresponds to TRBD1 (6 bases). CDR1 KGHSH and CDR2 LQKENI come from the germline V gene. V lost 2 bases and J 0 bases, leaving 7 bases between the germline ends. This CDR3 has 14 residues. The DNA of the CDR3 is TGTGCCAGCTCACCAACAGGGAACCAAGAGACCCAGTACTTC. It encodes CASSPTGNQETQYF.

V and J are TRBV10-3 and TRBJ2-2; no definite D call. The V gene lost 3 bases and the J gene lost 5 bases, with 19 bases spanning the gap. Germline values: CDR1 ENHRY, CDR2 SYGVKD. The CDR3 covers 17 residues. CDR3: CAISDPPGRPITGELFF. The CDR3 DNA sequence: TGTGCCATCAGTGATCCCCCAGGCCGGCCCATTACCGGGGAGCTGTTTTTT.